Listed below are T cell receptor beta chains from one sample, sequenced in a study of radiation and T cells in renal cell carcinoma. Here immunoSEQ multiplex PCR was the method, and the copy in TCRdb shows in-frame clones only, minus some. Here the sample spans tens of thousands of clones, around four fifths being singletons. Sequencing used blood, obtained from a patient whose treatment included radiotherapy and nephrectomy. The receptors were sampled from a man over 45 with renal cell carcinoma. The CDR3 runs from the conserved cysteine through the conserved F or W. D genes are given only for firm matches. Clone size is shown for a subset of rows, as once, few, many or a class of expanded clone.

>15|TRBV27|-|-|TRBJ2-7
CASSPPADYSYEQYF
TGTGCCAGCAGTCCCCCGGCGGACTATTCCTACGAGCAGTACTTC
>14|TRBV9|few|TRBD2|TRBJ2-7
CASSGGLADYEQYF
TGTGCCAGCAGCGGGGGACTAGCGGACTACGAGCAGTACTTC
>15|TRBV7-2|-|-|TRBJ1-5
CASSHGDGSNQPQHF
TGTGCCAGCAGCCACGGGGACGGCAGCAATCAGCCCCAGCATTTT
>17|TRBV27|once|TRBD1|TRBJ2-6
CASSEARGLGGANVLTF
TGTGCCAGCAGTGAGGCCAGGGGGCTGGGTGGGGCCAACGTCCTGACTTTC
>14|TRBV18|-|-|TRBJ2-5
CASSPREGQETQYF
TGTGCCAGCTCACCACGCGAGGGGCAGGAGACCCAGTACTTC
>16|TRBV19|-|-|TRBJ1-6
CASEDIVGPYNSPLHF
TGTGCCAGCGAGGACATTGTAGGACCCTATAATTCACCCCTCCACTTT
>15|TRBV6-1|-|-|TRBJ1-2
CASSKGRDPNYGYTF
TGTGCCAGCAGTAAGGGACGGGATCCTAACTATGGCTACACCTTC
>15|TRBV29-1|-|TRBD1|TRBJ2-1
CSLRTGRLTYNEQFF
TGCAGCTTACGGACAGGGAGACTTACCTACAATGAGCAGTTCTTC
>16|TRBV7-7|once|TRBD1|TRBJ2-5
CASSPAGTGFGETQYF
TGTGCTAGCAGCCCCGCCGGGACAGGGTTTGGGGAGACCCAGTACTTC
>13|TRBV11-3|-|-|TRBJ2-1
CASSLTSFNEQFF
TGTGCCAGCAGCTTAACTAGCTTCAATGAGCAGTTCTTC
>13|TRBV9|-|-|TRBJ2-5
CASSVRDLETQYF
TGTGCCAGCAGCGTCAGGGACTTAGAGACCCAGTACTTC
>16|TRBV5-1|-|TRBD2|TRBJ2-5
CASSSGLAGDQETQYF
TGCGCCAGCAGCTCCGGACTAGCGGGGGACCAAGAGACCCAGTACTTC
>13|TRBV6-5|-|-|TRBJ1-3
CASSYSPGNTIYF
TGTGCCAGCAGTTACTCGCCTGGAAACACCATATATTTT
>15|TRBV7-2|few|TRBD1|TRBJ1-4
CASSLGGTGAEKLFF
TGTGCCAGCAGCTTAGGTGGGACAGGGGCTGAAAAACTGTTTTTT
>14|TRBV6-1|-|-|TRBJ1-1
CASSAGRTWTEAFF
TGTGCCAGCAGTGCAGGGCGGACCTGGACTGAAGCTTTCTTT
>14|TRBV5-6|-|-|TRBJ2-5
CASSFRDTEETQYF
TGTGCCAGCAGCTTCCGGGACACCGAAGAGACCCAGTACTTC
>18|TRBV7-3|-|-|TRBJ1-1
CASSLTAGKGDMNTEAFF
TGTGCCAGCAGCTTAACTGCAGGGAAGGGGGACATGAACACTGAAGCTTTCTTT
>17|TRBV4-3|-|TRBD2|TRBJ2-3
CASGQEASGSFTDTQYF
TGCGCCAGCGGCCAAGAAGCTAGCGGGAGCTTTACAGATACGCAGTATTTT
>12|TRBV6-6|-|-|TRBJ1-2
CASKDGDYGYTF
TGTGCCAGCAAGGACGGGGACTATGGCTACACCTTC
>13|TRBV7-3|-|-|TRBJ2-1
CASSLGQFNEQFF
TGTGCCAGCAGCTTAGGACAGTTTAATGAGCAGTTCTTC
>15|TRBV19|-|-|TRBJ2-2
CASSPGLPNTGELFF
TGTGCCAGTAGTCCGGGACTCCCGAACACCGGGGAGCTGTTTTTT
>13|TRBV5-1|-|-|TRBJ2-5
CASRRQDQETQYF
TGCGCCAGCAGGCGACAGGACCAAGAGACCCAGTACTTC
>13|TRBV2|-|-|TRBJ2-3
CASSRIPGDTQYF
TGTGCCAGCAGTCGAATTCCCGGAGATACGCAGTATTTT
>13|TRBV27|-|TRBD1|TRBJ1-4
CASNRGLGEKLFF
TGTGCCAGCAACAGGGGGCTGGGGGAAAAACTGTTTTTT
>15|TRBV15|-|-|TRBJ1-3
CATSRDRQLGNTIYF
TGTGCCACCAGCAGAGATCGCCAGTTGGGAAACACCATATATTTT
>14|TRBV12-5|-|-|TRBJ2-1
CASGPVSSYNEQFF
TGTGCTAGTGGCCCGGTGAGCTCCTACAATGAGCAGTTCTTC
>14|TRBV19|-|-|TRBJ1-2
CASSIVGGFYGYTF
TGTGCCAGTAGTATAGTTGGGGGATTCTATGGCTACACCTTC
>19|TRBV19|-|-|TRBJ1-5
CASSIAQSGGSYSNQPQHF
TGTGCCAGTAGTATCGCACAGTCGGGGGGCAGTTATAGCAATCAGCCCCAGCATTTT
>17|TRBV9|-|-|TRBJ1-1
CASSGFPSRAGNTEAFF
TGTGCCAGCAGCGGATTCCCCTCCCGGGCAGGGAACACTGAAGCTTTCTTT
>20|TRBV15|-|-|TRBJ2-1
CATSRAPSAGIGSGHNEQFF
TGTGCCACCAGCAGAGCACCTAGCGCAGGCATAGGATCCGGGCACAATGAGCAGTTCTTC
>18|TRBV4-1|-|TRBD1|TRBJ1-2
CASSQSSFRDRGSYGYTF
TGCGCCAGCAGCCAATCGTCCTTCCGGGACAGGGGATCCTATGGCTACACCTTC
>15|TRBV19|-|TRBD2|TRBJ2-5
CASSRKRGLQETQYF
TGTGCCAGTAGTAGAAAGCGGGGGCTACAAGAGACCCAGTACTTC
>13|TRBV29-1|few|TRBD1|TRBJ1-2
CSVAGGGGYGYTF
TGCAGCGTTGCAGGGGGAGGGGGGTATGGCTACACCTTC
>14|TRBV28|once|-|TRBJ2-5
CASTTRRGQETQYF
TGTGCCAGCACTACGAGACGTGGTCAAGAGACCCAGTACTTC
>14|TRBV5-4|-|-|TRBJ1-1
CASSALDGNTEAFF
TGTGCCAGCAGCGCGTTGGACGGAAACACTGAAGCTTTCTTT
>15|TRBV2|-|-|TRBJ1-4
CASSPGAADNEKLFF
TGTGCCAGCAGCCCCGGGGCGGCGGATAATGAAAAACTGTTTTTT
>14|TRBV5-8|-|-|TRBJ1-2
CASSWGGGDYGYTF
TGTGCCAGCAGCTGGGGAGGGGGAGACTATGGCTACACCTTC